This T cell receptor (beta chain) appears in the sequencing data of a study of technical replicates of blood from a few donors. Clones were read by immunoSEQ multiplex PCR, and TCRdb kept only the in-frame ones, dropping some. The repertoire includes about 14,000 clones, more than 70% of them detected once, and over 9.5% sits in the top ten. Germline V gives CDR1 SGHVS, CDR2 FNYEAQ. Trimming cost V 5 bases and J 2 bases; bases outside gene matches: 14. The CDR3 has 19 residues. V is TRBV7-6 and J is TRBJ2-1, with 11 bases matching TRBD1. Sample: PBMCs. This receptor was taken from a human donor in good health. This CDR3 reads CASSQKGQGGTAAYNEQFF. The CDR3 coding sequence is TGTGCCAGCAGCCAGAAGGGACAGGGGGGAACGGCCGCCTACAATGAGCAGTTCTTC.